This T cell receptor beta chain derives from a study of blood T cell repertoires in COVID-19. Study in general: The cDNA or gDNA used as material had been derived from T cells, B-cell-depleted T cells, or PBMCs.

Using immunoSEQ multiplex PCR, the repertoire was profiled, and TCRdb retains in-frame clones only, with some absent. The data contain over 200,000 clones, over 70% of them singletons. Enrolled through a virtual design, the participants were between 18 and 89 years of age and came from 24 US areas. The CDR3 totals 13 residues. The V end was cut by 6 bases, the J end by 7 bases, with 15 bases between. The sample was PBMCs or T cells enriched from blood (not recorded which). V and J are TRBV12-3 or TRBV12-4 and TRBJ2-5; D gene unclear. This sequence originates from a woman aged 25 to 39 who had been exposed to COVID-19. CDR3 protein: CASSYSGSRTQYF. In DNA form, the CDR3 reads TGTGCCAGCAGCTACTCCGGGTCAAGGACCCAGTACTTC.